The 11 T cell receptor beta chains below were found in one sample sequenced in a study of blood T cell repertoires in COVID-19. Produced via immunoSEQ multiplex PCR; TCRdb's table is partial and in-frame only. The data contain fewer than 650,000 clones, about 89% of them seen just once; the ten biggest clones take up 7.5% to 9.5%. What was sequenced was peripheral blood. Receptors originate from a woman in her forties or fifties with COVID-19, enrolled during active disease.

The CDR3 here is CASSLPWTDSQETQYF. The CDR3 nucleotides read TGTGCCAGCAGCTTACCATGGACAGATAGTCAAGAGACCCAGTACTTC. The chain recombines TRBV11-2 with TRBJ2-5, with D perhaps TRBD1 (6 bases). Per germline, CDR1 SGHAT and CDR2 FQNNGV. Trimming removed 2 bases at V and 2 bases at J, with 15 bases between. This CDR3 contains 16 residues.

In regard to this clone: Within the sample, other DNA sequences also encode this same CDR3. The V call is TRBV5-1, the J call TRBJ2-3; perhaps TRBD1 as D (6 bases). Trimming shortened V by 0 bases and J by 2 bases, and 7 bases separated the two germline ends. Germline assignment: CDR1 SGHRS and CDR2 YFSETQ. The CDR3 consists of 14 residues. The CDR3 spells CASSLGGLTDTQYF. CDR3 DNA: TGCGCCAGCAGCTTGGGGGGGCTCACAGATACGCAGTATTTT.

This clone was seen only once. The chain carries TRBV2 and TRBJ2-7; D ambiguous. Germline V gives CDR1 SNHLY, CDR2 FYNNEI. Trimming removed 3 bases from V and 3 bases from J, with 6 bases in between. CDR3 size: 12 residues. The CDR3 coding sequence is TGTGCCAGCAGTGACCTATTCTACGAGCAGTACTTC. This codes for CASSDLFYEQYF.

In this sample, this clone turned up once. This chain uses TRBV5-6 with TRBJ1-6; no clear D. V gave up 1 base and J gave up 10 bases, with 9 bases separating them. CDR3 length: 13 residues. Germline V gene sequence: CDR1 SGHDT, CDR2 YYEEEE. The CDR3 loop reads CASSLIKRSPLHF. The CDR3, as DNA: TGTGCCAGCAGCTTGATTAAGCGGTCACCCCTCCACTTT.

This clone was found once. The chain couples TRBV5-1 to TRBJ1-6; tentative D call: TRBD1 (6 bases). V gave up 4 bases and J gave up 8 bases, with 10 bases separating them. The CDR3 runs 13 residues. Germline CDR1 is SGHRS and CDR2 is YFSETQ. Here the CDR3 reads CASSQGRDSPLHF. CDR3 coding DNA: TGCGCCAGCAGCCAGGGGAGGGATTCACCCCTCCACTTT.

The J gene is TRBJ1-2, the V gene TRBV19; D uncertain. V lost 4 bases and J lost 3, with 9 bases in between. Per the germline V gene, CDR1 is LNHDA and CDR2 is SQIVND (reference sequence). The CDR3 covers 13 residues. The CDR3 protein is CASSNLADYGYTF. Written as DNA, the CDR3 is TGTGCCAGTAGTAATCTGGCAGACTATGGCTACACCTTC.

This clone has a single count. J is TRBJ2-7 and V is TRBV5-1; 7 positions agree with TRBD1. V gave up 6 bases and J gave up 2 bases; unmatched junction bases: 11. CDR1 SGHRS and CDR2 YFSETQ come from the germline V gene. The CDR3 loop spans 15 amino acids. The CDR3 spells CASNTIKGAAYEQYF. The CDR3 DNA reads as TGCGCCAGCAACACGATCAAGGGGGCGGCCTACGAGCAGTACTTC. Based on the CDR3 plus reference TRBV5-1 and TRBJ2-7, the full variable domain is KAGVTQTPRYLIKTRGQQVTLSCSPISGHRSVSWYQQTPGQGLQFLFEYFSETQRNKGNFPGRFSGRQFSNSRSEMNVSTLELGDSALYLCASNTIKGAAYEQYFGPGTRLTVT.

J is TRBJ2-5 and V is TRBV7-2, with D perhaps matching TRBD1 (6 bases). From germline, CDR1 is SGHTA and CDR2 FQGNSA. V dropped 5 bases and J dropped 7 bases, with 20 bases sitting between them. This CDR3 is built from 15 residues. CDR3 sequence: CASSKPGVLKGTQYF. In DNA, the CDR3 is TGTGCCAGCAGCAAGCCAGGGGTGCTAAAAGGGACCCAGTACTTC. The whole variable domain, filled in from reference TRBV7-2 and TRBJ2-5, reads GAGVSQSPSNKVTEKGKDVELRCDPISGHTALYWYRQSLGQGLEFLIYFQGNSAPDKSGLPSDRFSAERTGGSVSTLTIQRTQQEDSAVYLCASSKPGVLKGTQYFGPGTRLLVL.

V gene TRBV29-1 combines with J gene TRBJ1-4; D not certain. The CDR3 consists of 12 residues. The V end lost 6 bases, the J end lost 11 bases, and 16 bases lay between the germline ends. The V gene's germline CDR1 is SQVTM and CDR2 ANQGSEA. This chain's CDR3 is CSVNTGFGKLFF. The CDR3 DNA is TGCAGCGTCAATACCGGGTTTGGCAAACTGTTTTTT.

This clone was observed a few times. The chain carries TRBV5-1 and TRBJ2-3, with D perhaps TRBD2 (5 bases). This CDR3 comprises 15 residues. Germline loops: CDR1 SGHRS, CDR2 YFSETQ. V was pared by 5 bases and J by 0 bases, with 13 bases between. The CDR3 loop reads CASRTLGGSTDTQYF. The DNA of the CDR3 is TGCGCCAGCAGAACCTTGGGCGGGAGCACAGATACGCAGTATTTT.

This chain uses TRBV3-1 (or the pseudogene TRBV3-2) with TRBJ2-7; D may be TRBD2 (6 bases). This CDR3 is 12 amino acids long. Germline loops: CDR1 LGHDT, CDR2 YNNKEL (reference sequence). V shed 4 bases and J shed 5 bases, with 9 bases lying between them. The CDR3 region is CASSRGVNEQYF. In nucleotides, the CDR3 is TGTGCCAGCAGCCGGGGGGTAAACGAGCAGTACTTC.